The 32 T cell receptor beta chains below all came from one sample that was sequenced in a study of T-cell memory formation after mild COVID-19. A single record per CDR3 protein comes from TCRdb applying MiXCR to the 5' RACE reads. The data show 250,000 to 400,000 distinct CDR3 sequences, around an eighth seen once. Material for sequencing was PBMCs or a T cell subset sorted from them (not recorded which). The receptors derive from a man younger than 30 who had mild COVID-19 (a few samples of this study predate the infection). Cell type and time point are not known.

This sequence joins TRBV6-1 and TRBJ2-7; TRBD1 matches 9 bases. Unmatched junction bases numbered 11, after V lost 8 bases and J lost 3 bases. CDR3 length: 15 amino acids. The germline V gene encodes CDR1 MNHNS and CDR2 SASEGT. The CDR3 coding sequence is TGTGCCAGCGCCGGAGGGGGACAGGGAAACTACGAGCAGTACGTC. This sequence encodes CASAGGGQGNYEQYV.

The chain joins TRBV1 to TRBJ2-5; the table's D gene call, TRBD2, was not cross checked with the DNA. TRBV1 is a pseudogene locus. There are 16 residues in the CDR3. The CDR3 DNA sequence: TGCACCAGCAGCCAAGTTAGCGGGCCCCTCCAAGAGACCCAGTACTTC. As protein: CTSSQVSGPLQETQYF.

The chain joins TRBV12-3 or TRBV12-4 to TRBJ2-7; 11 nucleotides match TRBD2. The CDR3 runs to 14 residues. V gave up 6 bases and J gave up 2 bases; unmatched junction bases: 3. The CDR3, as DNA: TGTGCCAGCAGCCCGGGACTAGCGGCCTACGAGCAGTACGTC. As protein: CASSPGLAAYEQYV.

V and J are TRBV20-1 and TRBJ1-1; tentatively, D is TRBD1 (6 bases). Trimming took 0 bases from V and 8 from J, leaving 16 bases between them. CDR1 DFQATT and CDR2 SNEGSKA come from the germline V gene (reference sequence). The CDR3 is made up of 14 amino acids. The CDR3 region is CSARDSRQVDEAFF. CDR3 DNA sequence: TGCAGTGCTAGAGATTCGAGACAGGTAGACGAAGCTTTCTTT.

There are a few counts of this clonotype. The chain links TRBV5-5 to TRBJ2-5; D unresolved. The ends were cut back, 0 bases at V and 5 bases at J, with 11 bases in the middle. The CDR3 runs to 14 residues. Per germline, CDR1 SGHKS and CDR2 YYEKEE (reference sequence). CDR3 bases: TGTGCCAGCAGCTTGGGTTTAAGCTCCGAGACCCAGTACTTC. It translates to CASSLGLSSETQYF.

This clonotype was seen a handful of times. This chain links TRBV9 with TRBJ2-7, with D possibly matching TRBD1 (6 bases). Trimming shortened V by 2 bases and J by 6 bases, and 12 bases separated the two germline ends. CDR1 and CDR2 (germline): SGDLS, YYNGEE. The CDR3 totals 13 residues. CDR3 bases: TGTGCCAGCAGCGTCGACAGGCTGGGCGAGCAGTACTTC. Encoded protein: CASSVDRLGEQYF. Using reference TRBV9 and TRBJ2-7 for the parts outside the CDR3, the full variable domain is DSGVTQTPKHLITATGQRVTLRCSPRSGDLSVYWYQQSLDQGLQFLIQYYNGEERAKGNILERFSAQQFPDLHSELNLSSLELGDSALYFCASSVDRLGEQYFGPGTRLTVT.

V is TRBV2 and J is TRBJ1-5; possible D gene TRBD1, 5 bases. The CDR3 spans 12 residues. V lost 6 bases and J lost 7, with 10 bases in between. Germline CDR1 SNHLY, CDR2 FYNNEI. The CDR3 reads CASSREEQPQHF. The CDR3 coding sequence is TGTGCCAGCAGCAGGGAGGAGCAGCCCCAGCATTTT.

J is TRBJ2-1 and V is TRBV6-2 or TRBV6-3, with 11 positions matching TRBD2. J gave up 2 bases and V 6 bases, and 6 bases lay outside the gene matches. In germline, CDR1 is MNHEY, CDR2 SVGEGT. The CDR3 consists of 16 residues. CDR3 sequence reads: CASSTGTSGPYNEQFF. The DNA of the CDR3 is TGTGCCAGCAGCACCGGGACTAGCGGACCCTACAATGAGCAGTTCTTC.

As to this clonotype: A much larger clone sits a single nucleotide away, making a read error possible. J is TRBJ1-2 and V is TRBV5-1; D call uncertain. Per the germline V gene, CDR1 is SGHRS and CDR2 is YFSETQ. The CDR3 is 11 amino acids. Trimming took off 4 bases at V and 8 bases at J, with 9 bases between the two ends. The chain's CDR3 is CASSHGRGYTF. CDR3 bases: TGCGCCAGCAGCCACGGCCGGGGCTACACCTTC. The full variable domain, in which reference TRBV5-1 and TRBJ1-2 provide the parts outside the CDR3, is KAGVTQTPRYLIKTRGQQVTLSCSPISGHRSVSWYQQTPGQGLQFLFEYFSETQRNKGNFPGRFSGRQFSNSRSEMNVSTLELGDSALYLCASSHGRGYTFGSGTRLTVV.

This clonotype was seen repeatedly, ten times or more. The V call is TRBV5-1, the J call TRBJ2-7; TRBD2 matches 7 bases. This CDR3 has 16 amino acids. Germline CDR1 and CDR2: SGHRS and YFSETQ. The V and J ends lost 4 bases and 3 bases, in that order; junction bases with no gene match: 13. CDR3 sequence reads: CASSAWPTSEYYEQYV. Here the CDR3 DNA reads TGCGCCAGCAGCGCTTGGCCTACTAGCGAATACTACGAGCAGTACGTC.

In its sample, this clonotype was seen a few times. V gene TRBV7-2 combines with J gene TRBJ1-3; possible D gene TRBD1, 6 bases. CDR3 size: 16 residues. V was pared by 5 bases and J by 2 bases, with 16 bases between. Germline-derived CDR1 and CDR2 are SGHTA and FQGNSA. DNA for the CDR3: TGTGCCAGCAGCGTAACACCAGGGGCAACTGGAAACACCATATATTTT. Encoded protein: CASSVTPGATGNTIYF.

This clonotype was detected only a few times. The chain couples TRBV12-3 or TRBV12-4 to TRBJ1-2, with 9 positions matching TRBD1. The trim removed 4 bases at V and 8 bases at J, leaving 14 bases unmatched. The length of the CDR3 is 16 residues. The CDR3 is CASSYRQGGQLEGYTF. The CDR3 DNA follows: TGTGCCAGCAGTTACAGACAGGGGGGACAGCTCGAGGGCTACACCTTC.

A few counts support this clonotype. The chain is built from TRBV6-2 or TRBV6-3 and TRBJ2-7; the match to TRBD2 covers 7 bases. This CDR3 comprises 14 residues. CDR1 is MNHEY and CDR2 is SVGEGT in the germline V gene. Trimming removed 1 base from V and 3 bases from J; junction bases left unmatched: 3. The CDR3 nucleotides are TGTGCCAGCAGTTACTTGGGAGGGCGCTACGAGCAGTACGTC. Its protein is CASSYLGGRYEQYV.

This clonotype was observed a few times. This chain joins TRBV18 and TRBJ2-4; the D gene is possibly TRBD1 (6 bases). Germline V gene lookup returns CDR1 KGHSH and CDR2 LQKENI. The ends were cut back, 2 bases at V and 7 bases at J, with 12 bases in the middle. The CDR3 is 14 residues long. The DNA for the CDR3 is TGTGCCAGCTCACCAGGGGGCGATTCGAACATTCAGTACTTC. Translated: CASSPGGDSNIQYF. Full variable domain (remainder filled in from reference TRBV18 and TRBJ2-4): NAGVMQNPRHLVRRRGQEARLRCSPMKGHSHVYWYRQLPEEGLKFMVYLQKENIIDESGMPKERFSAEFPKEGPSILRIQQVVRGDSAAYFCASSPGGDSNIQYFGAGTRLSVL.

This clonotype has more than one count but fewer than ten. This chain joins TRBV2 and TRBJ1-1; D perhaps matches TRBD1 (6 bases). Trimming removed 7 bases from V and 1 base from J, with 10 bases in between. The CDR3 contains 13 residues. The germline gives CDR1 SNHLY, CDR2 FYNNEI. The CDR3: CASIPQGNTEAFF. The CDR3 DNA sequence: TGTGCCAGCATCCCACAGGGGAACACTGAAGCTTTCTTT.

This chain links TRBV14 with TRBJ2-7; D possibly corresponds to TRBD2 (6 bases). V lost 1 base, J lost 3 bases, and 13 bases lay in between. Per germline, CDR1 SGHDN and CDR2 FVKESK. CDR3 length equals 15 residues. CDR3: CASSQGRGINYEQYF. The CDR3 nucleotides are TGTGCCAGCAGCCAAGGGAGGGGCATTAACTACGAGCAGTACTTC.

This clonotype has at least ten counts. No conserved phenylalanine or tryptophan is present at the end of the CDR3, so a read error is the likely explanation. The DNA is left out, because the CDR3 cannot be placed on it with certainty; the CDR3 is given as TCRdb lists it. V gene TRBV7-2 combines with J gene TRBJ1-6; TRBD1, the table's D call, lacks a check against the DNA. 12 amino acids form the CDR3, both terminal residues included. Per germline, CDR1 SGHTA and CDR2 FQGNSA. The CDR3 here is CASSLGRASIPL.

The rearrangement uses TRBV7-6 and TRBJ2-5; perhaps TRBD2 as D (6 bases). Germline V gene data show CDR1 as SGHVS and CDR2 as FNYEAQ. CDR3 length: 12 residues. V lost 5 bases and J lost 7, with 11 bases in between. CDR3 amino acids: CASSRDSPTQYF. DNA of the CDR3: TGTGCCAGCAGCAGGGACTCCCCGACCCAGTACTTC. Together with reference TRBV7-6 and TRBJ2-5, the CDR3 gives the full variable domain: GAGVSQSPRYKVTKRGQDVALRCDPISGHVSLYWYRQALGQGPEFLTYFNYEAQQDKSGLPNDRFSAERPEGSISTLTIQRTEQRDSAMYRCASSRDSPTQYFGPGTRLLVL.

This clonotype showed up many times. CDR3 loop: CASSLGGPMDTQYF. CDR3 coding DNA: TGTGCCAGCAGCCTCGGGGGCCCCATGGATACGCAGTATTTT. The chain couples TRBV12-3 or TRBV12-4 to TRBJ2-3; the D call may be TRBD1 or TRBD2 (6 bases each). The CDR3 consists of 14 residues. V lost 6 bases and J lost 6, with 16 bases in between.

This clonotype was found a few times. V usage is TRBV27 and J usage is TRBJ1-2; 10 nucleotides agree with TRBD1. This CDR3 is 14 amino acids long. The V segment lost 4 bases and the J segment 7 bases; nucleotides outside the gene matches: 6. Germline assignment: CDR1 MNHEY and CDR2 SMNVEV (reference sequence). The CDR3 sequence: CASSSGQGVFGYTF. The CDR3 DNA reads TGTGCCAGCAGTTCCGGACAGGGGGTTTTTGGCTACACCTTC.

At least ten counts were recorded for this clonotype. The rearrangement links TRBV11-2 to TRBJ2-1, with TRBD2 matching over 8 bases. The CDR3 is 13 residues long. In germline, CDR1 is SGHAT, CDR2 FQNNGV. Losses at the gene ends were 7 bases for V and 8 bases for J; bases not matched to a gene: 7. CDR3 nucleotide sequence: TGTGCCAGCATCGGGGGGGCCGGGGATGAGCAGTTCTTC. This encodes CASIGGAGDEQFF.

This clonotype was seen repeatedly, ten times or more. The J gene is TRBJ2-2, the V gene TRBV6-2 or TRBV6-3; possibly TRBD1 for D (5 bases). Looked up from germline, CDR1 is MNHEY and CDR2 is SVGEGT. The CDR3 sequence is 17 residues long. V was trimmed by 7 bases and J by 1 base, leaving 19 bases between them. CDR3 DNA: TGTGCCAGCAATTTCGACCCAGGGTTTCGGAACACCGGGGAGCTGTTTTTT. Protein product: CASNFDPGFRNTGELFF.

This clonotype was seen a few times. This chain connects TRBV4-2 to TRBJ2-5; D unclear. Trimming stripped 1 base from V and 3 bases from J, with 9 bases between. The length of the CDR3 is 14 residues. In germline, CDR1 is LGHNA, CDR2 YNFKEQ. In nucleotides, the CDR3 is TGTGCCAGCAGCCAAGCACCTTGGGAAGAGACCCAGTACTTC. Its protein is CASSQAPWEETQYF.

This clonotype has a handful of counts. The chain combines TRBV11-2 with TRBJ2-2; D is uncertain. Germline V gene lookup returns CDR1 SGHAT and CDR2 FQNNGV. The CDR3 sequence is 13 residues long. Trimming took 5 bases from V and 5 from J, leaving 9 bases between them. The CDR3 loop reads CASSPGVTGELFF. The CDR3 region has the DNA TGTGCCAGCAGCCCTGGGGTGACCGGGGAGCTGTTTTTT. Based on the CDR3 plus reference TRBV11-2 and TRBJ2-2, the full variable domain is EAGVAQSPRYKIIEKRQSVAFWCNPISGHATLYWYQQILGQGPKLLIQFQNNGVVDDSQLPKDRFSAERLKGVDSTLKIQPAKLEDSAVYLCASSPGVTGELFFGEGSRLTVL.

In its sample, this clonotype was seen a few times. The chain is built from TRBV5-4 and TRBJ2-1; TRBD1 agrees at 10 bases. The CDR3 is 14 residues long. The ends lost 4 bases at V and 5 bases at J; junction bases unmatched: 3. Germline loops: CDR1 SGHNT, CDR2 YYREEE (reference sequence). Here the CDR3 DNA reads TGTGCCAGCAGCACAGGGACAGGGGACAATGAGCAGTTCTTC. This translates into CASSTGTGDNEQFF. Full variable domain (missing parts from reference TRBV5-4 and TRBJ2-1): ETGVTQSPTHLIKTRGQQVTLRCSSQSGHNTVSWYQQALGQGPQFIFQYYREEENGRGNFPPRFSGLQFPNYSSELNVNALELDDSALYLCASSTGTGDNEQFFGPGTRLTVL.

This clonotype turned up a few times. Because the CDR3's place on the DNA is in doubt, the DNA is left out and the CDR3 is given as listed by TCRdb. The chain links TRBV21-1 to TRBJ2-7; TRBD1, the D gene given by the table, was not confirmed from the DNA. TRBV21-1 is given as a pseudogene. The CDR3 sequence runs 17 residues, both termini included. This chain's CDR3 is CASSKGVAGGSSYEQYV.

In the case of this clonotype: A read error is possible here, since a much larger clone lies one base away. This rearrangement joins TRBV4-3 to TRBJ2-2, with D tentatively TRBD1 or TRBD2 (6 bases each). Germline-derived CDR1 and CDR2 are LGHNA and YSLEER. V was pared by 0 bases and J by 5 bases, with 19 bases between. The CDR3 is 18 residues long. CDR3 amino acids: CASSQELSGAARTGELFF. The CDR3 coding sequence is TGCGCCAGCAGCCAAGAACTATCGGGGGCCGCGAGGACCGGGGAGCTGTTTTTT.

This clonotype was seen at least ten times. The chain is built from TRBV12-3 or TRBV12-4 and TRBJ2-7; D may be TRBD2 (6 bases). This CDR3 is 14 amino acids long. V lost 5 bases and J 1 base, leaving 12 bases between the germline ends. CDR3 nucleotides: TGTGCCAGCAGTCCCTCGGGGGTTTCCTACGAGCAGTACTTC. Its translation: CASSPSGVSYEQYF.

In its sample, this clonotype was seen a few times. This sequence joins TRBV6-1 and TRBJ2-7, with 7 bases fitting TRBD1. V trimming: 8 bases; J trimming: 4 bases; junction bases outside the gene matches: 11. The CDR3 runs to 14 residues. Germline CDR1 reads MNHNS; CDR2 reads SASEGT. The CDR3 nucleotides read TGTGCCAGCGAAAGAGACAGGGCAAAGTACGAGCAGTACTTC. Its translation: CASERDRAKYEQYF.

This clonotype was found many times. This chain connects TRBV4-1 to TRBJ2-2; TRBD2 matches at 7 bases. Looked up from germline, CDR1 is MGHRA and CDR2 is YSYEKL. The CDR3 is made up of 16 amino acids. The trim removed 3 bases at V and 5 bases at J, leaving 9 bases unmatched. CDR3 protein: CASSQAWGGRTGELFF. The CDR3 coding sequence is TGCGCCAGCAGCCAGGCCTGGGGGGGACGGACCGGGGAGCTGTTTTTT.

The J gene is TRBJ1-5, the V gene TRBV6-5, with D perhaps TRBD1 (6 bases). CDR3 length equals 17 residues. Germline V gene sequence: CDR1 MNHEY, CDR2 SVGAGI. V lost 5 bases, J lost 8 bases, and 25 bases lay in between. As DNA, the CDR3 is TGTGCCAGCAGTCTGACCCAGCCACAGGGATTGGGGGAGCCCCAGCATTTT. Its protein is CASSLTQPQGLGEPQHF.

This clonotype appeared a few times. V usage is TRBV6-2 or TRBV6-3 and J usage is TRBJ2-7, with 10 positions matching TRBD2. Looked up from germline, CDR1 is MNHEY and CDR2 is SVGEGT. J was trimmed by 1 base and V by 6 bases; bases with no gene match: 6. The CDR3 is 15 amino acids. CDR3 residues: CASRQIAGGSYEQYF. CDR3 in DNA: TGTGCCAGCAGGCAAATAGCGGGGGGATCCTACGAGCAGTACTTC.